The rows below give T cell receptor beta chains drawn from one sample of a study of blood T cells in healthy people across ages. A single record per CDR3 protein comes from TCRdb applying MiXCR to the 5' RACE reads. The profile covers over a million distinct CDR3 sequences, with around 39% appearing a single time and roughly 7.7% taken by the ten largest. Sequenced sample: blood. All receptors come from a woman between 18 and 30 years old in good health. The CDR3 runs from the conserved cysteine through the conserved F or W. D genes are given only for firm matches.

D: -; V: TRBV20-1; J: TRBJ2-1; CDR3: CSARELLEQFF
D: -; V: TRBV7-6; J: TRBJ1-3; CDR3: CASSLLVGNTIYF
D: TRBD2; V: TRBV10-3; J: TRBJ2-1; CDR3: CAIRAGTSGGYNEQFF
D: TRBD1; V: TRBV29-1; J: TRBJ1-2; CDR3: CSAYRGLDRGYGYTF
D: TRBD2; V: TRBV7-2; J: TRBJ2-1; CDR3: CASSRTSGQGPNEQFF
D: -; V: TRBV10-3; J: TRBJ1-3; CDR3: CAISETPQGRSGNTIYF
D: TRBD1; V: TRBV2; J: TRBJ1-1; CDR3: CASRDDRGEAFF
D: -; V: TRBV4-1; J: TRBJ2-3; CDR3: CASSPSSFGAGSTDTQYF
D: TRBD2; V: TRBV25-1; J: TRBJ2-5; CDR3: CASRDLMGGPGETQYF
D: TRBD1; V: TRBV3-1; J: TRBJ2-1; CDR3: CASSSFAFGAGGFYNEQFF
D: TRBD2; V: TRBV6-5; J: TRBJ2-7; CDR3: CASSYVASGPGEQYF
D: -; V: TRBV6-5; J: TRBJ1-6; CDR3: CASRLRDTQENSPLHF
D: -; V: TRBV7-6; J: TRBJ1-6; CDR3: CASSSTMGYNSPLHF
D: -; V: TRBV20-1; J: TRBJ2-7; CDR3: CSADESLGHEQYF
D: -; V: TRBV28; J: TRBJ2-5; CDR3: CASSPPAVQTQYF
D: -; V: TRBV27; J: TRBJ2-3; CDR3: CASSPPGGTDTQYF
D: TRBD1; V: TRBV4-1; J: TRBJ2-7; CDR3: CASSQAQGLVYEQYF
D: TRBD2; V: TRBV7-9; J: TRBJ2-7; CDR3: CASSLILAGGDEQYF
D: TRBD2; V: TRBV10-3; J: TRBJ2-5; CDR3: CAISEGLAGIQETQYF
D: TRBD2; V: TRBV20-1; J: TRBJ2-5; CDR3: CSAPNSGGVGQYF